This T cell receptor beta chain was sequenced during a study of shared clonotypes between healthy human individuals. Study details: CD4 naive cells filled three plates per donor, CD4 memory three, CD8 naive two and CD8 memory one. Findings of the study overall: Across a handful of donors, naive CD4 shared roughly 5.1%, naive CD8 about 3.2%, memory CD4 roughly 2.3%, memory CD8 roughly 0.37%.

V lost 0 bases and J lost 16, with 19 bases in between. There are 14 residues in the CDR3. Germline V CDR1 and CDR2: LGHNA, YSLEER. Per the study methods: ImmunoSEQ output lacked quality scores and full-length reads, limiting matched filtering. Profiled with immunoSEQ multiplex PCR; TCRdb holds only in-frame clones, not every one. The V and J calls and clone size were taken over from that table, and D and trimming were inferred from the DNA. Counted here are about 690,000 clones, about 90% occurring once; the ten biggest clones make up 30% to 35%. The table lists this clone with a count of one. What it binds is not known. With CCR7-negative CD45RA+ TemRA cells, CD45RO+ cells were combined in CD8 memory.

The TCR sequence derives from a man younger than 35 in good health. Some clones in this sample may be carry-over from other donors' samples. J is TRBJ2-4 and V is TRBV4-3, with D possibly being TRBD1 (6 bases). The sequenced material came from memory CD8+ T cells from PBMCs. The subset denotes: CD45RO+ cells pooled with CCR7-negative TemRA cells. CDR3 amino acids: CASSQDLEQRQEYF. In DNA form, the CDR3 reads TGCGCCAGCAGCCAAGATCTTGAACAGCGACAGGAATACTTC.